A single sample gave rise to the 11 T cell receptor beta chains below, sequenced in a study of T-cell reconstitution after alpha-beta-depleted transplantation in children (dated by TCRdb to the mid-2010s). The treatment or condition label, read with the paper, signifies: allogeneic hematopoietic cell transplantation with graft depleted of TCRalphabeta T cells and CD19 B cells. To prepare the library, PCR was applied. The instrument given in TCRdb is Illumina HiSeq 2500. TCR library preparation used molecular barcoding, with unique molecular identifiers applied to normalize quantification of the TCRbeta repertoire. TCRdb handled the public reads itself, with Q25 trimming in fastp and clone calling in MiXCR, and kept productive beta chains. CDR3 protein duplicates are merged, each entry listing the most common genes and DNA. The sample table holds a few hundred thousand distinct CDR3 sequences, of which roughly 15% were seen once. The ten largest clonotypes hold approximately 29% of the sample.

The sample consisted of PBMCs, mostly from graft donor cells, taken 360 days after TCRalphabeta/CD19-depleted stem cell transplant. Receptor source: a boy younger than two who had a stem cell transplant for Wiskott-Aldrich syndrome, so the T cells may come from the graft donor.

Many counts were recorded for this clonotype. V usage is TRBV12-3 or TRBV12-4 and J usage is TRBJ2-7; 7 nucleotides match TRBD2. CDR3 length: 13 residues. V shed 8 bases and J 3 bases; nucleotides not matched to a gene: 7. The CDR3 region is CASARAGYYEQYF. As DNA, the CDR3 is TGTGCCAGCGCCCGAGCGGGGTACTACGAGCAGTACTTC.

The rearrangement links TRBV6-5 to TRBJ2-1, with 7 bases identical to TRBD1. There are 16 residues in the CDR3. CDR1 and CDR2 from the germline V gene are MNHEY and SVGAGI. Trimming took 0 bases from V and 11 from J; bases not matched to a gene: 13. CDR3 amino acids: CASSYSRLTGTEKQFF. The CDR3 DNA reads TGTGCCAGCAGTTACTCTCGTCTTACCGGGACAGAAAAGCAGTTCTTC.

The chain joins TRBV25-1 to TRBJ2-5, with D unclear. Trimming shortened V by 2 bases and J by 0 bases, and 13 bases separated the two germline ends. CDR1 is MGHDK, CDR2 SYGVNS, per germline. The CDR3 extends over 16 amino acids. The CDR3 coding sequence is TGTGCCAGCAGTGAACTGGTCAGCTCGTACCAAGAGACCCAGTACTTC. Translating it yields CASSELVSSYQETQYF. Complete variable domain (other parts from reference TRBV25-1 and TRBJ2-5): EADIYQTPRYLVIGTGKKITLECSQTMGHDKMYWYQQDPGMELHLIHYSYGVNSTEKGDLSSESTVSRIRTEHFPLTLESARPSHTSQYLCASSELVSSYQETQYFGPGTRLLVL.

This clonotype was seen a few times. The chain combines TRBV29-1 with TRBJ1-1; no clear D gene. Trimming pared 4 bases from V and 5 bases from J, leaving 11 bases between. The CDR3 has 12 residues. Germline V CDR1 and CDR2: SQVTM, ANQGSEA. In nucleotides, the CDR3 is TGCAGCGTTGGGACGGCGGGGACTGAAGCTTTCTTT. Translation gives CSVGTAGTEAFF.

This clonotype has a handful of counts. The chain employs TRBV4-1 and TRBJ2-1, with D perhaps TRBD1 or TRBD2 (5 bases each). Germline CDR1 is MGHRA and CDR2 is YSYEKL. Trimming shortened V by 1 base and J by 2 bases, and 9 bases separated the two germline ends. This CDR3 contains 15 residues. CDR3 DNA sequence: TGCGCCAGCAGCCAAGTGCAGGGAGCCTACAATGAGCAGTTCTTC. Its translation is CASSQVQGAYNEQFF.

This clonotype was counted only a few times. V gene TRBV5-1 combines with J gene TRBJ1-1; D not certain. The CDR3 runs 15 residues. V lost 4 bases and J lost 0, with 13 bases in between. CDR1 and CDR2 from the germline V gene are SGHRS and YFSETQ. This CDR3 reads CASSLRNTLNTEAFF. CDR3 nucleotides: TGCGCCAGCAGCCTACGTAACACCTTGAACACTGAAGCTTTCTTT.

The sample holds a few counts of this clonotype. The rearrangement uses TRBV27 and TRBJ1-2, with 7 bases lining up with TRBD1. V was pared by 5 bases and J by 3 bases, with 9 bases of the junction left unmatched. The CDR3 extends over 15 amino acids. The germline CDR1 and CDR2 sequences are MNHEY and SMNVEV (reference sequence). The CDR3 region has the DNA TGTGCCAGCAGTCCCCTAAACAGGGGTTACTATGGCTACACCTTC. It specifies CASSPLNRGYYGYTF.

This clonotype turned up a few times. This chain uses TRBV2 with TRBJ2-1; no reliable D call. The CDR3 totals 11 residues. V lost 7 bases and J 10 bases, leaving 11 bases between the germline ends. CDR1 is SNHLY and CDR2 is FYNNEI in the germline V gene. This CDR3 reads CASTPFREQFF. As DNA, the CDR3 is TGTGCCAGCACCCCTTTTAGAGAGCAGTTCTTC.

This clonotype was detected only a few times. The chain joins TRBV12-3 or TRBV12-4 to TRBJ1-1; D is perhaps TRBD1 (5 bases). V was cut by 3 bases and J by 7 bases, with 12 bases left in between. The CDR3 spans 13 residues. The CDR3 bases are TGTGCCAGCAGTTTCTATCTCGACAGTGAAGCTTTCTTT. Translated: CASSFYLDSEAFF.

The chain uses TRBV28 and TRBJ2-5; a weak D match, TRBD1 (6 bases). V lost 5 bases and J 4 bases, leaving 11 bases between the germline ends. The CDR3 has 13 amino acids. Per the germline V gene, CDR1 is MDHEN and CDR2 is SYDVKM. The CDR3: CASSITGTETQYF. The DNA of the CDR3 is TGTGCCAGCAGTATTACAGGGACAGAGACCCAGTACTTC.

This clonotype was counted between two and nine times. The CDR3: CASSRQGDTGELFF. The CDR3 nucleotides are TGCGCCAGCAGTCGACAGGGAGACACCGGGGAGCTGTTTTTT. The rearrangement uses TRBV5-1 and TRBJ2-2; 7 nucleotides agree with TRBD1. The junction had 4 bases not matched to a gene; V was cut back by 5 bases and J by 3 bases. CDR1 is SGHRS, CDR2 YFSETQ, per germline. The CDR3 sequence is 14 residues long.